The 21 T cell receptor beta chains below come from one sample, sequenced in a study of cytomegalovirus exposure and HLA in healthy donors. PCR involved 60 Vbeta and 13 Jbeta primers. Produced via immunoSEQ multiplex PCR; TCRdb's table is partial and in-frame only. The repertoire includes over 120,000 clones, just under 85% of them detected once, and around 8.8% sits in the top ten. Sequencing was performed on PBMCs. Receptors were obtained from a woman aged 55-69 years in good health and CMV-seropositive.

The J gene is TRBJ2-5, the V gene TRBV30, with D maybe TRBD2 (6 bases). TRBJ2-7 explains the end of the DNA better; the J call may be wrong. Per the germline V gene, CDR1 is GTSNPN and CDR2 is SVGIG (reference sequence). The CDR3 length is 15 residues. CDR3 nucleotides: TGTGCCGGGGCGGGGCAGCGGCCTAGCTCCTACGAGCAGTACTTC. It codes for CAGAGQRPSSYEQYF.

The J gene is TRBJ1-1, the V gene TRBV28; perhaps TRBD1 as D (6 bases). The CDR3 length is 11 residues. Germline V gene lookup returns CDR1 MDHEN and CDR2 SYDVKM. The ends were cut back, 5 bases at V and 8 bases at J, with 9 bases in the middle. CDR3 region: CASSNRAEAFF. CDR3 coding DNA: TGTGCCAGCAGTAACAGGGCGGAAGCTTTCTTT. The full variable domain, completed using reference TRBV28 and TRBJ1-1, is DVKVTQSSRYLVKRTGEKVFLECVQDMDHENMFWYRQDPGLGLRLIYFSYDVKMKEKGDIPEGYSVSREKKERFSLILESASTNQTSMYLCASSNRAEAFFGQGTRLTVV.

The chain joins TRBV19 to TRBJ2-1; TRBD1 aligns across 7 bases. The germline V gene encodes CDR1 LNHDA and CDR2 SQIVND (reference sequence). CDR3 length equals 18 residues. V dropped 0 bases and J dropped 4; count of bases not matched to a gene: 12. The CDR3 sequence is CASSIDQGTAFGYNEQFF. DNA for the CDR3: TGTGCCAGTAGTATAGATCAGGGGACAGCGTTTGGTTACAATGAGCAGTTCTTC.

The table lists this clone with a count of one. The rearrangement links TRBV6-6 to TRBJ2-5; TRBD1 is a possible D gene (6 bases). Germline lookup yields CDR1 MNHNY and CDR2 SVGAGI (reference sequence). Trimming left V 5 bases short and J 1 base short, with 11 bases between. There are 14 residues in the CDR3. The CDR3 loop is CASSAPDSQETQYF. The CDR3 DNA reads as TGTGCCAGCAGTGCCCCGGACAGCCAAGAGACCCAGTACTTC.

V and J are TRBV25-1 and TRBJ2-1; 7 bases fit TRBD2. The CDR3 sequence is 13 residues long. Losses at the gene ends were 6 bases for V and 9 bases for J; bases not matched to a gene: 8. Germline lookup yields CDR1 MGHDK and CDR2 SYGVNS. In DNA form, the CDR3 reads TGTGCCAGCAGGCGGGAGAACCTCATTGAGCAGTTCTTC. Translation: CASRRENLIEQFF.

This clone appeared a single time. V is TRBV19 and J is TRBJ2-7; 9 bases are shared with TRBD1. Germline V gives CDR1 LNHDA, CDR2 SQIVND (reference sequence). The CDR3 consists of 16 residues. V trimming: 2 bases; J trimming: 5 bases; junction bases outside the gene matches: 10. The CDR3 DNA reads TGTGCCAGTAGTATAATCCTCCGGACAGGGGATCACGAGCAGTACTTC. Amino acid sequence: CASSIILRTGDHEQYF.

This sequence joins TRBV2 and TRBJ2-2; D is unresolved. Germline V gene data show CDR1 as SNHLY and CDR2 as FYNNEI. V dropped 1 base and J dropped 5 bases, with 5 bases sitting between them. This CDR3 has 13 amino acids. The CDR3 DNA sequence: TGTGCCAGCAGTGAAGACAGTACCGGGGAGCTGTTTTTT. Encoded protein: CASSEDSTGELFF.

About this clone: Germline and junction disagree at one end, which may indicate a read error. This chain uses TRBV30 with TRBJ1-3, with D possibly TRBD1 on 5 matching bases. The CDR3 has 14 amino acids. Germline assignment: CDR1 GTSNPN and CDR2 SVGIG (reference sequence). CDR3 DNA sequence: TGTGCCTGGGGCACCGGGGGGACTGGAAACACCGTATATTTT. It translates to CAWGTGGTGNTVYF. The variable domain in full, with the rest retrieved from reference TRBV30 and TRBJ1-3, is SQTIHQWPATLVQPVGSPLSLECTVEGTSNPNLYWYRQAAGRGLQLLFYSVGIGQISSEVPQNLSASRPQDRQFILSSKKLLLSDSGFYLCAWGTGGTGNTVYFGEGSWLTVV.

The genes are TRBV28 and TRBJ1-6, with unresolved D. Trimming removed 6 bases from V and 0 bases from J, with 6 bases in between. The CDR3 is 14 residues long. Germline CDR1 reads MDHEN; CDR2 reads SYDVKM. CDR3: CASRSSSYNSPLHF. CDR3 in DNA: TGTGCCAGCAGGTCCAGCTCCTATAATTCACCCCTCCACTTT. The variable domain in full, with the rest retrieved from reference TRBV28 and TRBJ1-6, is DVKVTQSSRYLVKRTGEKVFLECVQDMDHENMFWYRQDPGLGLRLIYFSYDVKMKEKGDIPEGYSVSREKKERFSLILESASTNQTSMYLCASRSSSYNSPLHFGNGTRLTVT.

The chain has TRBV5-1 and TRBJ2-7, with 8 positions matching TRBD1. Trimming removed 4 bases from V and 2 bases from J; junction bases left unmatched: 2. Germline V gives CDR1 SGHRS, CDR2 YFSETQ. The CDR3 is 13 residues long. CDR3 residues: CASSPDRAYEQYF. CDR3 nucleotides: TGCGCCAGCAGCCCGGACAGGGCCTACGAGCAGTACTTC.

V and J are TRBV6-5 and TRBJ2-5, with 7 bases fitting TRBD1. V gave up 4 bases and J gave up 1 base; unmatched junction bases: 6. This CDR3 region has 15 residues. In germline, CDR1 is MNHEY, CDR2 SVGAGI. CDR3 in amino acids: CASSSWTGRQETQYF. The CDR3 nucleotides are TGTGCCAGCAGTTCTTGGACAGGCCGCCAAGAGACCCAGTACTTC.

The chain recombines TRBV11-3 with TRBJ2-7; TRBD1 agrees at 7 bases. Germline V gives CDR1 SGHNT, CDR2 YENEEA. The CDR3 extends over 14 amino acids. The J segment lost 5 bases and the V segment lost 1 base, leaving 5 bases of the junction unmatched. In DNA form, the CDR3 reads TGTGCCAGCAGCTTAGCAGGGGGTCGCGACGAGCAGTACTTC. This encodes CASSLAGGRDEQYF. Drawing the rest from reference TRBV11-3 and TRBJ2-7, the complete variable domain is EAGVVQSPRYKIIEKKQPVAFWCNPISGHNTLYWYLQNLGQGPELLIRYENEEAVDDSQLPKDRFSAERLKGVDSTLKIQPAELGDSAVYLCASSLAGGRDEQYFGPGTRLTVT.

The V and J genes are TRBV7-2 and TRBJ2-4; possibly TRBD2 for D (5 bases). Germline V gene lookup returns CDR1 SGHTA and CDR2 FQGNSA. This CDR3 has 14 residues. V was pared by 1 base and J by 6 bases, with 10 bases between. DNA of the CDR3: TGTGCCAGCAGCTTAGTTGGGAGCACAAACATTCAGTACTTC. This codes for CASSLVGSTNIQYF.

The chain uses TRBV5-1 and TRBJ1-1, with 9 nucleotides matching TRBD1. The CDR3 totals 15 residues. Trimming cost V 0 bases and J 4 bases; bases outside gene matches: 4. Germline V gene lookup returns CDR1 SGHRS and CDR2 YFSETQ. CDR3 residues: CASSLGDRDGTEAFF. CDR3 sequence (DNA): TGCGCCAGCAGCTTGGGGGACAGGGACGGCACTGAAGCTTTCTTT.

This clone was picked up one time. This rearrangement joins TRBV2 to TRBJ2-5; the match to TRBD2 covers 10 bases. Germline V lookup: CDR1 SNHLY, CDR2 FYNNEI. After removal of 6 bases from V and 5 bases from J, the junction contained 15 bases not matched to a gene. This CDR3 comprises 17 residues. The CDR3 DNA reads TGTGCCAGCAGAAGGGAAAGGCTAGCGGGAGTCGGGGAGACCCAGTACTTC. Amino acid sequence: CASRRERLAGVGETQYF.

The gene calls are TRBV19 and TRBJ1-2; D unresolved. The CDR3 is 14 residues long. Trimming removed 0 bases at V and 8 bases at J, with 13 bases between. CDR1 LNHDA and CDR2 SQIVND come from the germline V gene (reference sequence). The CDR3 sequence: CASSIESFEHGYTF. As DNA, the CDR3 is TGTGCCAGTAGTATAGAGAGCTTTGAGCACGGCTACACCTTC.

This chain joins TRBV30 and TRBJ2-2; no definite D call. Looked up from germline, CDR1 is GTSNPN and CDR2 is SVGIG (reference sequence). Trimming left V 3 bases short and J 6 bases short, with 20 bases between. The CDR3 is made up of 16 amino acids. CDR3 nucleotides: TGTGCCTGGAGGACCCCGGGTCGAAACATTGCCGGGGAGCTGTTTTTT. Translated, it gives CAWRTPGRNIAGELFF. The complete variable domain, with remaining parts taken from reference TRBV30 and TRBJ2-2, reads SQTIHQWPATLVQPVGSPLSLECTVEGTSNPNLYWYRQAAGRGLQLLFYSVGIGQISSEVPQNLSASRPQDRQFILSSKKLLLSDSGFYLCAWRTPGRNIAGELFFGEGSRLTVL.

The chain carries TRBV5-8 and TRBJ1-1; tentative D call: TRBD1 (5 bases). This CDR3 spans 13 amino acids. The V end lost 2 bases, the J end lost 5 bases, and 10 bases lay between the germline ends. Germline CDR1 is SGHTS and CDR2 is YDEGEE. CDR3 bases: TGTGCCAGCAGCTTAAAGGGGTGGACTGAAGCTTTCTTT. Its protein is CASSLKGWTEAFF.

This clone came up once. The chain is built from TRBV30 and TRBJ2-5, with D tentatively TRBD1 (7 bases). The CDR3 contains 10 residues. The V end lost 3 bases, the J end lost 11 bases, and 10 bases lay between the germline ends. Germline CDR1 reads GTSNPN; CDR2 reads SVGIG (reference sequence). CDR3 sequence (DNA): TGTGCCTGGAGCAGGGGGGTTCAGTACTTC. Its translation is CAWSRGVQYF.

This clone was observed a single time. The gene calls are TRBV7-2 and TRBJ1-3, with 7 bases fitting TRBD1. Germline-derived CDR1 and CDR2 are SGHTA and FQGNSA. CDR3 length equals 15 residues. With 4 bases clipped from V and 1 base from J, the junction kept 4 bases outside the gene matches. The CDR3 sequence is CASSSSGQSGNTIYF. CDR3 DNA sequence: TGTGCCAGCAGCTCTTCGGGACAGTCTGGAAACACCATATATTTT.

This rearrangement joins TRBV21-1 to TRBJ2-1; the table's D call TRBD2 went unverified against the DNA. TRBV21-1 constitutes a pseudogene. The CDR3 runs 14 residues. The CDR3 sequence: CASNLLAVNNEQFF. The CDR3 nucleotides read TGTGCCAGCAACCTACTAGCGGTAAACAATGAGCAGTTCTTC.